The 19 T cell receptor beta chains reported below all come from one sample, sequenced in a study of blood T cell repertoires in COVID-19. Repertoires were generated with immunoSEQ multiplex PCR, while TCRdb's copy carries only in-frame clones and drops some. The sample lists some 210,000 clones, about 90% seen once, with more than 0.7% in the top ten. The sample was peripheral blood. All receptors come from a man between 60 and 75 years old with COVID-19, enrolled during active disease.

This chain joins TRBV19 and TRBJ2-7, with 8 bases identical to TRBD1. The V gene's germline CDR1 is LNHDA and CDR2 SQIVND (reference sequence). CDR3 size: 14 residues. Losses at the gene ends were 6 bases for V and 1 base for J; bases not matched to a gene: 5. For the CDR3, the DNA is TGTGCCAGTAGCGGGACAGGAGAGTCCTACGAGCAGTACTTC. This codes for CASSGTGESYEQYF.

CDR3 DNA: TGTGCCAGCAGCTTGAAACTAGGGAATGAGCAGTTCTTC. This gives the protein CASSLKLGNEQFF. The chain recombines TRBV7-6 with TRBJ2-1, with D possibly TRBD2 on 5 matching bases. The CDR3 length is 13 residues. V lost 3 bases and J lost 7, with 10 bases in between. The germline V gene encodes CDR1 SGHVS and CDR2 FNYEAQ. The variable domain in full, completed from reference TRBV7-6 and TRBJ2-1, reads GAGVSQSPRYKVTKRGQDVALRCDPISGHVSLYWYRQALGQGPEFLTYFNYEAQQDKSGLPNDRFSAERPEGSISTLTIQRTEQRDSAMYRCASSLKLGNEQFFGPGTRLTVL.

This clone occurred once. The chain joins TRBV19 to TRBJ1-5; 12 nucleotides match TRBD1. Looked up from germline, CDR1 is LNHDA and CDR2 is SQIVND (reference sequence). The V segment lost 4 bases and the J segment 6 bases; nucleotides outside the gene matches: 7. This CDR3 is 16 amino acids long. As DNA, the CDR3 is TGTGCCAGTAGTACGCTAGGGACAGGGGGCCGTCAGCCCCAGCATTTT. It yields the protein CASSTLGTGGRQPQHF.

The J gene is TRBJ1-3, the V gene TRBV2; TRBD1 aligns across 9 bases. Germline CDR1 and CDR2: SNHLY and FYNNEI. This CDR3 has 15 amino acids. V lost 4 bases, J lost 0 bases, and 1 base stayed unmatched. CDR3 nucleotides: TGTGCCAGCAGTGTGGACAGGGGCTCTGGAAACACCATATATTTT. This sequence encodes CASSVDRGSGNTIYF.

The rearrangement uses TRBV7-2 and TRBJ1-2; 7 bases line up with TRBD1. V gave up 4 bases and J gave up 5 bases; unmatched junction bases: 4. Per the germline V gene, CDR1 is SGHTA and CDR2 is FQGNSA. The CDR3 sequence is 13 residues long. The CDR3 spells CASSSDRVYGYTF. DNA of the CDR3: TGTGCCAGCAGCTCCGACAGGGTTTATGGCTACACCTTC.

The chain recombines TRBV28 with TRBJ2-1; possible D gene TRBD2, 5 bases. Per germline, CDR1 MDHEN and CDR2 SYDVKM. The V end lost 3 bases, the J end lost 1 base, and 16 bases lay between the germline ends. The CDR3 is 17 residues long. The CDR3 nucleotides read TGTGCCAGCAGTTTTATCGTTTCGGGGTATTCCTACAATGAGCAGTTCTTC. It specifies CASSFIVSGYSYNEQFF.

CDR3 DNA: TGTGCCAGCCTGAGACGGACAGGGGTTAGCAATCAGCCCCAGCATTTT. It specifies CASLRRTGVSNQPQHF. The chain has TRBV28 and TRBJ1-5; 9 bases align to TRBD1. V dropped 8 bases and J dropped 0; count of bases not matched to a gene: 8. Germline V gene data show CDR1 as MDHEN and CDR2 as SYDVKM. This CDR3 has 16 residues.

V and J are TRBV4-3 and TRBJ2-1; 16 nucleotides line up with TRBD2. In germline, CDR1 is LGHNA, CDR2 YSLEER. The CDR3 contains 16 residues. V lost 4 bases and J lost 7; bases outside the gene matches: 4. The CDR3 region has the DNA TGCGCCAGCAGCCCGGGACTAGCGGGAGGGAGTAATGAGCAGTTCTTC. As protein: CASSPGLAGGSNEQFF.

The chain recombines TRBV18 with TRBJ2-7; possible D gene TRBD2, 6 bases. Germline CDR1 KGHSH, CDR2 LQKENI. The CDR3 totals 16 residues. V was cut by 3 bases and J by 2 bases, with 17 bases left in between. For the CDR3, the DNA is TGTGCCAGCTCACCCTCCCCCCCGCGGGGCACCTACGAGCAGTACTTC. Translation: CASSPSPPRGTYEQYF. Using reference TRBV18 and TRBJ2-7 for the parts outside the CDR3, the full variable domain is NAGVMQNPRHLVRRRGQEARLRCSPMKGHSHVYWYRQLPEEGLKFMVYLQKENIIDESGMPKERFSAEFPKEGPSILRIQQVVRGDSAAYFCASSPSPPRGTYEQYFGPGTRLTVT.

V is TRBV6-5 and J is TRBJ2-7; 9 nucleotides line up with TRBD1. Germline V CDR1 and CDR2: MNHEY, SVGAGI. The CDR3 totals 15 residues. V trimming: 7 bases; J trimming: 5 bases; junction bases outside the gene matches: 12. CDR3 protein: CASTSVGTGYHEQYF. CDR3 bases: TGTGCCAGCACCTCGGTGGGGACAGGGTACCACGAGCAGTACTTC.

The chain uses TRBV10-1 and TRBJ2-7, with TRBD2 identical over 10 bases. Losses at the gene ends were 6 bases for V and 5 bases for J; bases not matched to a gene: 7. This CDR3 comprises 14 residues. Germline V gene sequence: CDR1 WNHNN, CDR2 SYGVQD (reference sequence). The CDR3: CASSPSGGDHEQYF. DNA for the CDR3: TGCGCCAGCAGCCCAAGCGGGGGGGACCACGAGCAGTACTTC.

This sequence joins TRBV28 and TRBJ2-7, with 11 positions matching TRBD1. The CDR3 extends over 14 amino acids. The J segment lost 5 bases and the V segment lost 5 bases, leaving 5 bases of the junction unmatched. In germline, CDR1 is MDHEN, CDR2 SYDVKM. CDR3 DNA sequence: TGTGCCAGCAGTCGGACAGGGGGCGGCGACGAGCAGTACTTC. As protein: CASSRTGGGDEQYF. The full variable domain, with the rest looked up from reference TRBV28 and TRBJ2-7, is DVKVTQSSRYLVKRTGEKVFLECVQDMDHENMFWYRQDPGLGLRLIYFSYDVKMKEKGDIPEGYSVSREKKERFSLILESASTNQTSMYLCASSRTGGGDEQYFGPGTRLTVT.

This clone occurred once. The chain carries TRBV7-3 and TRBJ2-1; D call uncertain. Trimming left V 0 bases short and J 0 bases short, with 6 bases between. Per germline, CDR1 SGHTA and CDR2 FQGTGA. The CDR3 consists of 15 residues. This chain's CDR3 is CASSLTDSSYNEQFF. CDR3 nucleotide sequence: TGTGCCAGCAGCTTAACAGATAGCTCCTACAATGAGCAGTTCTTC.

CDR3 bases: TGTGCCAGTCGGGCGGGAGGCGCCACCGGGGAGCTGTTTTTT. Translating gives CASRAGGATGELFF. The chain combines TRBV28 with TRBJ2-2; 8 bases fit TRBD2. The CDR3 spans 14 residues. Per germline, CDR1 MDHEN and CDR2 SYDVKM. V was pared by 9 bases and J by 4 bases, with 7 bases of the junction left unmatched.

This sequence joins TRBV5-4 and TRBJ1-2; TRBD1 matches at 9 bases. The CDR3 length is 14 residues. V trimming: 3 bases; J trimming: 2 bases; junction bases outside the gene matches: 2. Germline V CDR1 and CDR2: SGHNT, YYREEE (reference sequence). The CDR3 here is CASSWGQGNYGYTF. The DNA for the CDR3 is TGTGCCAGCAGCTGGGGACAGGGAAACTATGGCTACACCTTC.

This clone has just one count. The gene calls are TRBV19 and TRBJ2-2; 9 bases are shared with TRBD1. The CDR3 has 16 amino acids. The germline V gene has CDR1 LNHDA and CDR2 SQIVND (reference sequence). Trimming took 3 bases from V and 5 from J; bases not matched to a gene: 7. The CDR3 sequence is CASSIFVTGGTGELFF. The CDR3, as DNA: TGTGCCAGTAGTATTTTTGTGACAGGGGGTACCGGGGAGCTGTTTTTT.

The CDR3 region is CAWSRTGVSYNSPLHF. As DNA, the CDR3 is TGTGCCTGGAGCCGGACAGGGGTTAGCTATAATTCACCCCTCCACTTT. The V and J genes are TRBV30 and TRBJ1-6, with 9 positions matching TRBD1. CDR3 length: 16 amino acids. Germline V CDR1 and CDR2: GTSNPN, SVGIG (reference sequence). Germline trimming cut 3 bases from V and 3 bases from J; bases unmatched to any gene: 6.

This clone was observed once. CDR3 protein: CASSWSGTNYGYTF. The CDR3 DNA sequence: TGTGCCAGTAGTTGGTCGGGTACTAACTATGGCTACACCTTC. This sequence joins TRBV19 and TRBJ1-2; D unclear. V shed 5 bases and J shed 0 bases, with 10 bases lying between them. Germline V gene sequence: CDR1 LNHDA, CDR2 SQIVND (reference sequence). The CDR3 consists of 14 residues.

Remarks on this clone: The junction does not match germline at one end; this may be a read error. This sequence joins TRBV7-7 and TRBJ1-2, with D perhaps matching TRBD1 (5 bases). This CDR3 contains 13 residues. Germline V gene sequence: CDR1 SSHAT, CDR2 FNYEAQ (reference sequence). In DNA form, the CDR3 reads TGTGCTAGCAGCCGCGACAGCTCCTATGGCTACACCTTC. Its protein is CASSRDSSYGYTF.